This is a list of T cell receptor beta chains from one sample in a study of regulatory T cells in long-lasting Graves disease. MiXCR, run by TCRdb on the multiplex PCR reads, gives a single entry per CDR3 protein. The sample consists of about 610,000 distinct CDR3 sequences, approximately 16% of them appearing once. This sample was also put to use in a study of T cells in Graves' hyperthyroidism and ophthalmopathy.

The sequences come from peripheral blood mononuclear cells (PBMCs), collected at new diagnosis, from a patient treated with antithyroid drugs. The receptors derive from a man between 18 and 35 years old with Graves disease. The CDR3 runs from the conserved cysteine through the conserved F or W. D genes are given only for firm matches. Expanded clones get a size class; other rows say once, few or many, or leave the size out.

j_gene | d_gene | v_gene | abundance | CDR3nt | CDR3aa
TRBJ2-1 | TRBD2 | TRBV27 | many | TGTGCCAGCAGAGCCATTAGCGGGAGAAGGGATGAGCAGTTCTTC | CASRAISGRRDEQFF
TRBJ1-4 | TRBD1 | TRBV6-1 | . | TGTGCCAGCACTCGGTATAGGACAGGGGTGGAAAAACTGTTTTTT | CASTRYRTGVEKLFF
TRBJ1-2 | . | TRBV27 | . | TGTGCCAGCAGTTTATCCGGAGACTTCGGGGGCTACACCTTC | CASSLSGDFGGYTF
TRBJ2-7 | . | TRBV3-1 | . | TGTGCCAGCAGCCAAGCGTCTGGCGGCTACGAGCAGTACTTC | CASSQASGGYEQYF
TRBJ1-5 | . | TRBV27 | many | TGTGCCAGCAGATCGGAGGGGAGGCAGCCCCAGCATTTT | CASRSEGRQPQHF
TRBJ2-1 | TRBD2 | TRBV6-1 | . | TGTGCCAGCAGTCGACCGGGACTACCCGACAATGAGCAGTTCTTC | CASSRPGLPDNEQFF
TRBJ1-1 | . | TRBV6-1 | few | TGTGCCAGCAGTGAAAACTCTCAGAACACTGAAGCTTTCTTT | CASSENSQNTEAFF
TRBJ2-7 | TRBD1 | TRBV15 | few | TGTGCCACCAGCAGAGATGTGGGACAGGGGACCGAGCAGTACTTC | CATSRDVGQGTEQYF
TRBJ2-6 | . | TRBV27 | few | TGTGCCACCTCCCTTGGGAACTCTGGGGCCAACGTCCTGACTTTC | CATSLGNSGANVLTF
TRBJ1-4 | . | TRBV20-1 | few | TGCAGTGCTAGAGGACGCCAGGGGCTAACTAATGAAAAACTGTTTTTT | CSARGRQGLTNEKLFF
TRBJ2-1 | . | TRBV7-9 | many | TGTGCCAGCCCGACGAGGAATGAGCAGTTCTTC | CASPTRNEQFF
TRBJ2-3 | . | TRBV11-3 | many | TGTGCCAGAGCTGAGCTCTGGGGCACAGATACGCAGTATTTT | CARAELWGTDTQYF
TRBJ2-1 | . | TRBV5-1 | few | TGCGCCAGCAGCTTATCGCTACAACCCAATGAGCAGTTCTTC | CASSLSLQPNEQFF